The present TCR beta chain was sequenced within a study of PD-1 blockade in classical Hodgkin lymphoma. Every patient relapsed after autologous stem cell transplantation, and brentuximab vedotin exposure varied. Progressive disease, partial response or complete response was each patient's best response. This clone was recorded once. The target antigen is unknown. The germline V and J ends were trimmed by 4 bases and 2 bases, with 15 bases remaining between them. This CDR3 has 15 residues. CDR1 and CDR2 from the germline V gene are LNHDA and SQIVND (reference sequence). Study-wide results and limits: There was a significant rise in CD4+ TCR diversity by C4D1, with no such rise for CD8+. What drove the repertoire differences, possibly disease activity or prior therapy, has not been defined.

The protocol was immunoSEQ multiplex PCR, while the TCRdb copy is restricted to in-frame clones and leaves out a portion. Of approximately 80,000 clones in the sample, 75% to 90% were seen once. This rearrangement joins TRBV19 to TRBJ2-7; D is possibly TRBD1 (6 bases). The receptor was isolated from a human donor with classical Hodgkin lymphoma. Here the sequenced sample was peripheral blood mononuclear cells (PBMCs), taken at baseline. CDR3 amino acids: CASSKDDRRTYEQYF. In nucleotides, the CDR3 is TGTGCCAGTAGTAAAGATGACAGGCGGACCTACGAGCAGTACTTC.